The present TCR beta chain was sequenced within a study of CD8 T cells in ankylosing spondylitis. A word on this clonotype: The antigen remains undetermined.

The junction had 4 bases not matched to a gene; V was cut back by 3 bases and J by 3 bases. The CDR3 sequence is 15 residues long. By quantitative 5'-RACE with molecular barcodes, the TCR beta libraries were made. MiXCR, run by TCRdb on the 5' RACE reads, gives a single entry per CDR3 protein. The sample lists more than 650,000 distinct CDR3 sequences, 12% occurring once. The study, taken as a whole, reports: Some of the motif variants had earlier been found in reactive arthritis patients' fluid and blood. A CD8+ phenotype characterized the disease-linked clones, which were relatively rare in peripheral blood. Enrichment of disease-linked clones was reportedly significant in matched ankylosing spondylitis synovial fluid. Apparently characteristic of ankylosing spondylitis blood was a TCR beta motif (about eight highly homologous variants).

Sequencing was done on a sample of blood, either unsorted or a sorted T cell fraction (not recorded which). This clonotype was obtained from a male donor with ankylosing spondylitis. The chain carries TRBV12-3 or TRBV12-4 and TRBJ2-7, with 11 bases matching TRBD1. The CDR3 DNA is TGTGCCAGCAGTTTCCGGACAGGGGGCCTCTACGAGCAGTACTTC. Encoded protein: CASSFRTGGLYEQYF.